This TCR beta chain was observed in a study of cytomegalovirus exposure and HLA in healthy donors. General study results and limits: Later, an analysis found that common viral pathogens appeared to be linked with several of the most significant clusters.

In regard to this clone: Its matching antigen is unknown.

PCR was performed using 60 Vbeta and 13 Jbeta primers. Sequencing was performed with immunoSEQ multiplex PCR; in TCRdb, only in-frame clones are kept and a portion is missing. The sample shows 40,000 to 45,000 clones, and 1.8% sits with its ten largest clones. Germline V CDR1 and CDR2: SGHTA, FQGNSA. Trimming cost V 5 bases and J 8 bases; bases outside gene matches: 10. The CDR3 is 14 residues long. The rearrangement links TRBV7-2 to TRBJ1-2; 8 bases fit TRBD1. Sequences were obtained from PBMCs. This clonotype was sampled from a woman aged 25 to 45 in good health and CMV-seronegative. Here the CDR3 DNA reads TGTGCCAGCAGCCCAGCGGACAGGGTAGTCGGCTACACCTTC. Translation: CASSPADRVVGYTF.